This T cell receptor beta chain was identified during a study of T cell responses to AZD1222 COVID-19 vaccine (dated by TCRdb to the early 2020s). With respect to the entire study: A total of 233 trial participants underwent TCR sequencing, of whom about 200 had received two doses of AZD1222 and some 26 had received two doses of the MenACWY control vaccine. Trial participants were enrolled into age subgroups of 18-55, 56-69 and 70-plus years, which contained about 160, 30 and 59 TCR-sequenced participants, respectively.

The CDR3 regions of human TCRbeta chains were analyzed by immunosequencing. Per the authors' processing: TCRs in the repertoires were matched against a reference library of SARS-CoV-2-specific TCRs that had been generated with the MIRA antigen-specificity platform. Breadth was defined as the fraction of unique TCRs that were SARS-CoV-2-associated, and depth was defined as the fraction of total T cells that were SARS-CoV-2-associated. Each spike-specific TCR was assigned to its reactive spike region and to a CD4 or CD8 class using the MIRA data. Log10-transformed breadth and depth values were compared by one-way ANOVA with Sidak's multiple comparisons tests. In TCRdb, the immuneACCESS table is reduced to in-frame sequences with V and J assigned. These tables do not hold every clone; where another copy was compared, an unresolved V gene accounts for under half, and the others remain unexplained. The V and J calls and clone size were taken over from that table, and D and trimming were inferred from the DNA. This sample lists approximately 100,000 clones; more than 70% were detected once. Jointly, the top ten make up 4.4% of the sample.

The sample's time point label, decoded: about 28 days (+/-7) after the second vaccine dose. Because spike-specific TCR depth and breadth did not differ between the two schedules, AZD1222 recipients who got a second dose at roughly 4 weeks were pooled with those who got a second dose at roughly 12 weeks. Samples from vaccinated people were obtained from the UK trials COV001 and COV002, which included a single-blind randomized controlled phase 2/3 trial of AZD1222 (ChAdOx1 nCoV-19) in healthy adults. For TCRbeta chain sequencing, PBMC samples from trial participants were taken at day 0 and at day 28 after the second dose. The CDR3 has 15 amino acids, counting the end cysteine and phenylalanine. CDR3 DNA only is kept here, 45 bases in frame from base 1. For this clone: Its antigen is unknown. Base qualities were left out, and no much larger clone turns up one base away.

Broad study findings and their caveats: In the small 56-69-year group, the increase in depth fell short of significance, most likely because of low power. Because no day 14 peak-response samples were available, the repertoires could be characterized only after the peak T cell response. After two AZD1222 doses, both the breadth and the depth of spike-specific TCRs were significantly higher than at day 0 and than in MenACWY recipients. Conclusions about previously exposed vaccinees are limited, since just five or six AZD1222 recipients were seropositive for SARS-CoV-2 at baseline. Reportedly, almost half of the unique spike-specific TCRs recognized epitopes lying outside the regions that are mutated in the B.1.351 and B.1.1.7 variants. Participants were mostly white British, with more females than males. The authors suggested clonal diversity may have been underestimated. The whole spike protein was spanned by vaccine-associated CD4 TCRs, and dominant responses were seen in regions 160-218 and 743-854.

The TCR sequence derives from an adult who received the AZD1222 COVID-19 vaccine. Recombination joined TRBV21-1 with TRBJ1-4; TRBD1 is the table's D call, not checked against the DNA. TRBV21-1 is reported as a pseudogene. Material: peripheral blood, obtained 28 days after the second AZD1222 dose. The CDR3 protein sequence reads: CASSPRRDRGQILFF. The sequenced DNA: TGTGCCAGCAGCCCGAGGAGGGACAGGGGGCAGATTCTGTTTTTT.